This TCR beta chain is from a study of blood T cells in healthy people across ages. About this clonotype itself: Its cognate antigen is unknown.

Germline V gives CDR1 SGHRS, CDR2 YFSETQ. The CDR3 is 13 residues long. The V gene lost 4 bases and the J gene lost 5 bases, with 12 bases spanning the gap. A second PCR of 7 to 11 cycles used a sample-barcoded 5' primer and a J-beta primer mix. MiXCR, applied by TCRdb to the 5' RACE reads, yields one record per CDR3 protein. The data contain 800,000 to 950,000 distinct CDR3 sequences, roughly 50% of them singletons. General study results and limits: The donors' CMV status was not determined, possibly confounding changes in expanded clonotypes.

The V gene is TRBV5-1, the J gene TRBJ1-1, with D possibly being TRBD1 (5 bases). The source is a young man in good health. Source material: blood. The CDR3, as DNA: TGCGCCAGCAGCACACCGGAGGGGACTGAAGCTTTCTTT. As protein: CASSTPEGTEAFF.